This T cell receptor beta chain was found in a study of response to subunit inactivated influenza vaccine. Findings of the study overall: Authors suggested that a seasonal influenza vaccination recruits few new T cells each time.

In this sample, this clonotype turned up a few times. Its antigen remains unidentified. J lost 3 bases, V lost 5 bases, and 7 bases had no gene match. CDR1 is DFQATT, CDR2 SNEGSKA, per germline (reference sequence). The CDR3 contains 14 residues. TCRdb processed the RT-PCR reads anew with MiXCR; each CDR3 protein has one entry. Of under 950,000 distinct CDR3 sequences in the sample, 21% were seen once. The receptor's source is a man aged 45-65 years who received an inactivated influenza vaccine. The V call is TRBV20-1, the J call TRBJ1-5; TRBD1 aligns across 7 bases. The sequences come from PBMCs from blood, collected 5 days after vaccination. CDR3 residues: CSAHRGVFNQPQHF. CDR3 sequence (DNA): TGCAGTGCTCACAGGGGCGTTTTCAATCAGCCCCAGCATTTT.